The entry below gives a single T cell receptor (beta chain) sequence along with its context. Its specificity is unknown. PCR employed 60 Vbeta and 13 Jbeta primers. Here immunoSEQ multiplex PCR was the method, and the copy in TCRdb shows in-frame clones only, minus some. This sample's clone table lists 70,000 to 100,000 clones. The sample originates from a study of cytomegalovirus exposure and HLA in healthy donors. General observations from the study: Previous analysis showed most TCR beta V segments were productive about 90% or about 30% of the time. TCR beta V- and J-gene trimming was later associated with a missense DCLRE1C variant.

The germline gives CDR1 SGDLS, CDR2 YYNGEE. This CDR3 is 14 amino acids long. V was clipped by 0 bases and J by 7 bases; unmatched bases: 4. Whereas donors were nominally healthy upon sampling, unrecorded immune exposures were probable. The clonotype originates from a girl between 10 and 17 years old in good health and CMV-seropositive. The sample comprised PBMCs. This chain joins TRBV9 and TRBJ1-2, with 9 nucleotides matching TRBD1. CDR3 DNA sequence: TGTGCCAGCAGCGTAGGACAGGGGGTTTTTGGCTACACCTTC. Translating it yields CASSVGQGVFGYTF.